The 18 T cell receptor beta chains below were found in one sample sequenced in a study of cytomegalovirus exposure and HLA in healthy donors. Sequencing was performed with immunoSEQ multiplex PCR; in TCRdb, only in-frame clones are kept and a portion is missing. The sample has about 83,000 clones; around 96% are singletons. Sequenced material: PBMCs. The receptors originated from a woman younger than 30 in good health and CMV-seronegative.

The DNA for the CDR3 is TGTGCCAGCAGCTTAGAGCAAGGAGGGTACAATGAGCAGTTCTTC. Protein sequence: CASSLEQGGYNEQFF. V is TRBV7-7 and J is TRBJ2-1; TRBD2 might be the D (6 bases). The CDR3 is 15 amino acids. The V end lost 1 base, the J end lost 4 bases, and 11 bases lay between the germline ends. The germline CDR1 and CDR2 sequences are SSHAT and FNYEAQ (reference sequence).

This clone was picked up a small number of times. V and J are TRBV7-9 and TRBJ1-1; TRBD1 is a possible D gene (5 bases). This CDR3 is built from 14 residues. V lost 2 bases, J lost 0 bases, and 7 bases lay in between. From germline, CDR1 is SEHNR and CDR2 FQNEAQ (reference sequence). In DNA form, the CDR3 reads TGTGCCAGCAGCTTACCAGGGTTGAACACTGAAGCTTTCTTT. As protein: CASSLPGLNTEAFF.

J is TRBJ1-6 and V is TRBV28, with D unresolved. The germline V gene encodes CDR1 MDHEN and CDR2 SYDVKM. V gave up 0 bases and J gave up 0 bases, with 3 bases separating them. CDR3 size: 15 residues. The CDR3: CASSLCCSYNSPLHF. CDR3 nucleotide sequence: TGTGCCAGCAGTTTATGCTGCTCCTATAATTCACCCCTCCACTTT.

The chain couples TRBV2 to TRBJ2-2, with D unresolved. Germline lookup yields CDR1 SNHLY and CDR2 FYNNEI. V shed 3 bases and J shed 9 bases, with 11 bases lying between them. The CDR3 length is 13 residues. DNA of the CDR3: TGTGCCAGCAGTGAGGGCGATTCCAGGGAGCTGTTTTTT. Residues: CASSEGDSRELFF.

The genes are TRBV5-4 and TRBJ1-5; D not resolved. V was cut by 8 bases and J by 4 bases, with 10 bases left in between. CDR3 length: 12 amino acids. Germline V lookup: CDR1 SGHNT, CDR2 YYREEE (reference sequence). The CDR3 DNA sequence: TGTGCCAGGCAAACAGAGAATCAGCCCCAGCATTTT. Translated, it gives CARQTENQPQHF.

The CDR3 loop reads CASVPKTGGNEKLFF. CDR3 in DNA: TGTGCCAGCGTCCCTAAGACAGGCGGGAATGAAAAACTGTTTTTT. The chain has TRBV2 and TRBJ1-4; tentative D call: TRBD1 (6 bases). The CDR3 loop spans 15 amino acids. Deletions cut 8 bases from V and 5 bases from J, with 18 bases between. Germline CDR1 and CDR2: SNHLY and FYNNEI.

The J gene is TRBJ2-7, the V gene TRBV5-1; D might be TRBD2 (5 bases). The CDR3 sequence is 15 residues long. The V gene lost 2 bases and the J gene lost 2 bases, with 14 bases spanning the gap. Germline CDR1 SGHRS, CDR2 YFSETQ. The CDR3 DNA sequence: TGCGCCAGCAGCTTCTGCTGCGGGCACGCCTACGAGCAGTACTTC. Translating it yields CASSFCCGHAYEQYF.

Regarding this clone: The junction departs from the called germline gene at one end, perhaps through a read error. The chain recombines TRBV7-2 with TRBJ2-1, with TRBD2 identical over 8 bases. This CDR3 spans 14 amino acids. Per germline, CDR1 SGHTA and CDR2 FQGNSA. The CDR3 DNA follows: TGTGCCAGCAGCATAGCTGCTGCGGGAGGTGAGCAGTTCTTC. Translating it yields CASSIAAAGGEQFF. The variable domain in full, completed from reference TRBV7-2 and TRBJ2-1, reads GAGVSQSPSNKVTEKGKDVELRCDPISGHTALYWYRQSLGQGLEFLIYFQGNSAPDKSGLPSDRFSAERTGGSVSTLTIQRTQQEDSAVYLCASSIAAAGGEQFFGPGTRLTVL.

This clone was found once. This rearrangement joins TRBV5-1 to TRBJ1-2; maybe TRBD1 (6 bases). CDR1 is SGHRS, CDR2 YFSETQ, per germline. V lost 3 bases to trimming and J lost 7 bases, with 19 bases between them. This CDR3 is built from 15 residues. CDR3 amino acids: CASSSSTGSVSGYTF. The CDR3 region has the DNA TGCGCCAGCAGCTCGTCTACAGGGTCCGTTTCTGGCTACACCTTC.

This chain links TRBV5-1 with TRBJ2-7; TRBD2 matches 7 bases. Losses at the gene ends were 4 bases for V and 4 bases for J; bases not matched to a gene: 14. CDR3 size: 16 residues. Germline values: CDR1 SGHRS, CDR2 YFSETQ. The CDR3 nucleotides read TGCGCCAGCAGCCGGGGCGGCGGGAGTCACACGTACGAGCAGTACTTC. Translation: CASSRGGGSHTYEQYF.

The rearrangement uses TRBV25-1 and TRBJ1-4; D not resolved. This CDR3 contains 14 residues. V was cut by 4 bases and J by 7 bases, with 13 bases left in between. In germline, CDR1 is MGHDK, CDR2 SYGVNS. In nucleotides, the CDR3 is TGTGCCAGCAGTGCTGGAGGATTAGGTGAAAAACTGTTTTTT. It is translated as CASSAGGLGEKLFF.

J is TRBJ1-2 and V is TRBV5-1; tentative D call: TRBD1 (5 bases). V dropped 2 bases and J dropped 5 bases, with 7 bases sitting between them. CDR1 and CDR2 from the germline V gene are SGHRS and YFSETQ. The CDR3 spans 12 residues. CDR3 sequence (DNA): TGCGCCAGCAGCTTAGGGGATTATGGCTACACCTTC. It translates to CASSLGDYGYTF.

The V gene is TRBV12-5, the J gene TRBJ1-2, with 7 bases lining up with TRBD1. This CDR3 has 13 residues. The J segment lost 4 bases and the V segment lost 6 bases, leaving 5 bases of the junction unmatched. Germline lookup yields CDR1 LGHNT and CDR2 FRNRAP. CDR3 sequence reads: CASGQDRLYGYTF. As DNA, the CDR3 is TGTGCTAGTGGCCAGGACAGGCTCTATGGCTACACCTTC.

The rearrangement links TRBV5-1 to TRBJ2-7; 9 bases fit TRBD2. Germline CDR1 is SGHRS and CDR2 is YFSETQ. V dropped 4 bases and J dropped 0; count of bases not matched to a gene: 8. There are 16 residues in the CDR3. DNA for the CDR3: TGCGCCAGCAGCCCAGGAGGACTAGCGTACTCCTACGAGCAGTACTTC. As protein: CASSPGGLAYSYEQYF.

The J gene is TRBJ1-2, the V gene TRBV20-1, with D perhaps matching TRBD1 (6 bases). V dropped 4 bases and J dropped 6 bases, with 9 bases sitting between them. The germline gives CDR1 DFQATT, CDR2 SNEGSKA (reference sequence). CDR3 length: 11 residues. The CDR3 DNA sequence: TGCAGTGCTATCCACAGGGATGGCTACACCTTC. It yields the protein CSAIHRDGYTF.

V usage is TRBV2 and J usage is TRBJ1-1; D not certain. The germline V and J ends were trimmed by 4 bases and 1 base, with 10 bases remaining between them. CDR1 is SNHLY, CDR2 FYNNEI, per germline. This CDR3 has 14 amino acids. The CDR3 here is CASSGRVKNTEAFF. The CDR3 nucleotides read TGTGCCAGCAGTGGACGGGTTAAGAACACTGAAGCTTTCTTT. Drawing the rest from reference TRBV2 and TRBJ1-1, the complete variable domain is EPEVTQTPSHQVTQMGQEVILRCVPISNHLYFYWYRQILGQKVEFLVSFYNNEISEKSEIFDDQFSVERPDGSNFTLKIRSTKLEDSAMYFCASSGRVKNTEAFFGQGTRLTVV.

This clone appeared a single time. The chain recombines TRBV6-5 with TRBJ2-5; 11 bases align to TRBD2. The CDR3 has 14 amino acids. With V trimmed by 7 bases and J by 7 bases, 8 bases remained unmatched. In germline, CDR1 is MNHEY, CDR2 SVGAGI. Here the CDR3 DNA reads TGTGCCAGCACCGGGACTAGCGGCACGGGGACCCAGTACTTC. Translated, it gives CASTGTSGTGTQYF.

This chain links TRBV5-1 with TRBJ2-7; the match to TRBD2 covers 9 bases. The V gene end was trimmed by 3 bases and the J gene end by 3 bases; junction bases not matched to a gene: 7. Germline CDR1 and CDR2: SGHRS and YFSETQ. The CDR3 sequence is 15 residues long. CDR3 in amino acids: CASSYTAGGLYEQYF. The CDR3 nucleotides are TGCGCCAGCAGCTACACAGCGGGAGGACTCTACGAGCAGTACTTC. The full variable domain, rest sourced from reference TRBV5-1 and TRBJ2-7, is KAGVTQTPRYLIKTRGQQVTLSCSPISGHRSVSWYQQTPGQGLQFLFEYFSETQRNKGNFPGRFSGRQFSNSRSEMNVSTLELGDSALYLCASSYTAGGLYEQYFGPGTRLTVT.